The 27 T cell receptor beta chains listed next were all sequenced from one sample in a study of identical twins' blood T cells. One entry per CDR3 protein, called by TCRdb with MiXCR from the 5' RACE reads. This repertoire shows roughly 380,000 distinct CDR3 sequences, roughly 27% found once; its top ten account for roughly 6.1%. Sequencing was carried out using PBMCs. These receptors all stem from a woman aged 18 to 49 in good health.

This clonotype showed up just a few times. The chain recombines TRBV2 with TRBJ2-5; tentative D call: TRBD2 (5 bases). Germline V gene data show CDR1 as SNHLY and CDR2 as FYNNEI. The CDR3 length is 11 residues. DNA of the CDR3: TGTGCGGACTCCCATCAAGAGACCCAGTACTTC. It codes for CADSHQETQYF.

This clonotype was counted only a few times. This chain uses TRBV25-1 with TRBJ2-3; D unclear. CDR1 and CDR2 from the germline V gene are MGHDK and SYGVNS. Trimming took off 1 base at V and 6 bases at J, with 2 bases between the two ends. CDR3 length: 11 residues. CDR3 in amino acids: CASSESDTQYF. The CDR3 DNA reads TGTGCCAGCAGTGAATCTGATACGCAGTATTTT.

The V call is TRBV20-1, the J call TRBJ1-1; possibly TRBD1 for D (6 bases). The CDR3 contains 13 residues. Germline CDR1 and CDR2: DFQATT and SNEGSKA (reference sequence). V was trimmed by 0 bases and J by 4 bases, leaving 9 bases between them. CDR3 DNA: TGCAGTGCTAGAGATGGCAGGGGCACTGAAGCTTTCTTT. It specifies CSARDGRGTEAFF.

The DNA for the CDR3 is TGTGCCAGCAGCTTTTGGCGGAGAACCTACAATGAGCAGTTCTTC. It specifies CASSFWRRTYNEQFF. The V gene is TRBV7-9, the J gene TRBJ2-1; D is unresolved. V lost 3 bases to trimming and J lost 2 bases, with 11 bases between them. The CDR3 has 15 amino acids. The germline V gene has CDR1 SEHNR and CDR2 FQNEAQ (reference sequence).

This chain connects TRBV4-3 to TRBJ1-3; D is possibly TRBD1 (6 bases). The CDR3 covers 15 residues. The germline V gene has CDR1 LGHNA and CDR2 YSLEER. Trimming left V 7 bases short and J 1 base short, with 14 bases between. CDR3 protein: CASNLGDRSGNTIYF. The CDR3 DNA reads TGCGCCAGCAACCTTGGAGACAGGTCTGGAAACACCATATATTTT.

The chain recombines TRBV20-1 with TRBJ2-7; D gene uncertain. Germline V gene sequence: CDR1 DFQATT, CDR2 SNEGSKA (reference sequence). The CDR3 contains 12 residues. V lost 5 bases and J lost 3, with 11 bases in between. This CDR3 is CSAHELGYEQYF. CDR3 nucleotide sequence: TGCAGTGCTCACGAACTGGGCTACGAGCAGTACTTC.

This clonotype has a count of ten or more. The chain carries TRBV7-2 and TRBJ2-7, with 8 nucleotides matching TRBD2. Germline V CDR1 and CDR2: SGHTA, FQGNSA. Trimming at V came to 6 bases and at J to 2 bases, leaving 9 bases not matched to a gene. CDR3 length: 15 amino acids. CDR3 amino acids: CASRPTSGFAYEQYF. The CDR3, as DNA: TGTGCCAGCAGACCTACTAGCGGATTCGCCTACGAGCAGTACTTC.

This clonotype was seen a few times. This chain connects TRBV12-3 or TRBV12-4 to TRBJ2-7, with 9 bases lining up with TRBD1. This CDR3 is 17 amino acids long. Trimming at V came to 3 bases and at J to 3 bases, leaving 12 bases not matched to a gene. This chain's CDR3 is CASSFPLTGGKLYEQYF. CDR3 nucleotides: TGTGCCAGCAGTTTTCCCTTGACAGGGGGTAAACTCTACGAGCAGTACTTC.

The chain carries TRBV2 and TRBJ2-5, with D possibly being TRBD1 (6 bases). CDR1 SNHLY and CDR2 FYNNEI come from the germline V gene. The CDR3 runs 13 residues. The V gene lost 5 bases and the J gene lost 1 base, with 8 bases spanning the gap. CDR3 in amino acids: CASSMDSQETQYF. Here the CDR3 DNA reads TGTGCCAGCAGTATGGACAGCCAAGAGACCCAGTACTTC.

This clonotype was seen a handful of times. V is TRBV5-1 and J is TRBJ2-1, with D possibly matching TRBD2 (6 bases). The germline V gene has CDR1 SGHRS and CDR2 YFSETQ. The CDR3 is made up of 14 amino acids. V dropped 0 bases and J dropped 3 bases, with 7 bases sitting between them. The CDR3 DNA is TGCGCCAGCAGCTTGGGGGGGGTCTACAATGAGCAGTTCTTC. Amino acid sequence: CASSLGGVYNEQFF.

The chain recombines TRBV12-3 or TRBV12-4 with TRBJ1-2; the D is unclear. This CDR3 is built from 12 residues. Trimming removed 3 bases at V and 5 bases at J, with 7 bases between. The CDR3 DNA reads TGTGCCAGCAGTTTGACATGGTATGGCTACACCTTC. It yields the protein CASSLTWYGYTF.

The V gene is TRBV28, the J gene TRBJ2-7; the D is unclear. This CDR3 is 11 amino acids long. Germline V gene data show CDR1 as MDHEN and CDR2 as SYDVKM. V was shortened by 4 bases and J by 1 base, with 2 bases between the two germline ends. CDR3 amino acids: CASSWSYEQYF. In nucleotides, the CDR3 is TGTGCCAGCAGTTGGTCCTACGAGCAGTACTTC.

V and J are TRBV5-1 and TRBJ2-2, with 13 nucleotides matching TRBD2. CDR3 length equals 17 residues. The junction had 5 bases not matched to a gene; V was cut back by 1 base and J by 5 bases. The germline V gene encodes CDR1 SGHRS and CDR2 YFSETQ. The CDR3 nucleotides are TGCGCCAGCAGCTTGTACGGACTAGCGGGAGCGACCGGGGAGCTGTTTTTT. It yields the protein CASSLYGLAGATGELFF.

A single count supports this clonotype. The rearrangement links TRBV14 to TRBJ1-2; unclear D gene. The CDR3 totals 14 residues. Germline V gene lookup returns CDR1 SGHDN and CDR2 FVKESK. Trimming left V 0 bases short and J 5 bases short, with 10 bases between. CDR3 sequence reads: CASSQDRTSYGYTF. The CDR3 DNA sequence: TGTGCCAGCAGCCAAGACAGAACTTCTTATGGCTACACCTTC. The whole variable domain, remainder taken from reference TRBV14 and TRBJ1-2, is EAGVTQFPSHSVIEKGQTVTLRCDPISGHDNLYWYRRVMGKEIKFLLHFVKESKQDESGMPNNRFLAERTGGTYSTLKVQPAELEDSGVYFCASSQDRTSYGYTFGSGTRLTVV.

The genes are TRBV7-9 and TRBJ2-3; TRBD2 matches 10 bases. Per the germline V gene, CDR1 is SEHNR and CDR2 is FQNEAQ (reference sequence). This CDR3 has 15 amino acids. The V and J ends lost 2 bases and 2 bases, in that order; junction bases with no gene match: 1. CDR3 DNA: TGTGCCAGCAGCTTACTAGCGGGGGCCACAGATACGCAGTATTTT. This gives the protein CASSLLAGATDTQYF.

This chain joins TRBV29-1 and TRBJ2-3; D is unresolved. This CDR3 contains 12 residues. V was trimmed by 3 bases and J by 2 bases, leaving 6 bases between them. CDR1 SQVTM and CDR2 ANQGSEA come from the germline V gene. The CDR3 nucleotides are TGCAGCGTTGATCAAAACACAGATACGCAGTATTTT. It is translated as CSVDQNTDTQYF.

The chain employs TRBV7-2 and TRBJ2-3; 14 nucleotides match TRBD2. CDR3 size: 15 residues. Germline V gene sequence: CDR1 SGHTA, CDR2 FQGNSA. V trimming: 5 bases; J trimming: 12 bases; junction bases outside the gene matches: 10. CDR3 DNA: TGTGCCAGCAGCCCAAGATTGACTAGCGGGGGGGCCCAGTATTTT. It translates to CASSPRLTSGGAQYF.

The chain combines TRBV3-1 with TRBJ2-3; D might be TRBD2 (6 bases). The CDR3 is made up of 14 amino acids. Germline CDR1 and CDR2: LGHDT and YNNKEL (reference sequence). V dropped 0 bases and J dropped 7 bases, with 11 bases sitting between them. CDR3 region: CASSQDSSVYTQYF. The CDR3 DNA follows: TGTGCCAGCAGCCAAGATTCTAGCGTATATACGCAGTATTTT.

This clonotype showed up many times. The chain employs TRBV3-1 and TRBJ2-1, with D possibly being TRBD2 (6 bases). This CDR3 contains 15 residues. The V gene lost 4 bases and the J gene lost 9 bases, with 19 bases spanning the gap. From germline, CDR1 is LGHDT and CDR2 YNNKEL (reference sequence). CDR3 region: CASSPQDYSTGEQFF. The CDR3 nucleotides read TGTGCCAGCAGCCCTCAGGACTACAGCACGGGTGAGCAGTTCTTC.

The gene calls are TRBV30 and TRBJ1-1; D is ambiguous. Germline lookup yields CDR1 GTSNPN and CDR2 SVGIG (reference sequence). The CDR3 contains 12 residues. V lost 1 base and J 7 bases, leaving 10 bases between the germline ends. The chain's CDR3 is CAWSGNSGEAFF. Here the CDR3 DNA reads TGTGCCTGGAGTGGGAATAGTGGTGAAGCTTTCTTT. The variable domain in full, with the rest retrieved from reference TRBV30 and TRBJ1-1, is SQTIHQWPATLVQPVGSPLSLECTVEGTSNPNLYWYRQAAGRGLQLLFYSVGIGQISSEVPQNLSASRPQDRQFILSSKKLLLSDSGFYLCAWSGNSGEAFFGQGTRLTVV.

The chain employs TRBV7-9 and TRBJ1-2; D is unclear. The germline V gene encodes CDR1 SEHNR and CDR2 FQNEAQ (reference sequence). This CDR3 region has 18 residues. V shed 7 bases and J shed 0 bases, with 24 bases lying between them. The chain's CDR3 is CASTGVVPKGLANYGYTF. DNA of the CDR3: TGTGCCAGCACCGGTGTGGTACCCAAGGGATTAGCTAACTATGGCTACACCTTC.

This clonotype has more than one count but fewer than ten. The rearrangement joins TRBV27 to TRBJ2-7; 8 nucleotides align to TRBD1. Germline V gene sequence: CDR1 MNHEY, CDR2 SMNVEV (reference sequence). This CDR3 region has 16 residues. V dropped 3 bases and J dropped 6; count of bases not matched to a gene: 13. Here the CDR3 reads CASSFIPGGPTGEQYF. CDR3 sequence (DNA): TGTGCCAGCAGTTTTATTCCAGGGGGCCCTACCGGCGAGCAGTACTTC.

In the case of this clonotype: Just one base apart from a much larger clone, this may be a read error. This chain uses TRBV20-1 with TRBJ1-5, with D uncertain. Germline-derived CDR1 and CDR2 are DFQATT and SNEGSKA (reference sequence). CDR3 length equals 13 residues. Deletions cut 5 bases from V and 2 bases from J, with 10 bases between. CDR3 DNA: TGCAGTGCTGGAGCCCACGGCAATCAGCCCCAGCATTTT. Translating it yields CSAGAHGNQPQHF.

The chain couples TRBV27 to TRBJ1-1, with a tentative D call TRBD1 (6 bases). Trimming cost V 3 bases and J 1 base, with 12 bases left between them. The CDR3 covers 15 residues. Germline loops: CDR1 MNHEY, CDR2 SMNVEV (reference sequence). The CDR3 is CASSFYRAANTEAFF. CDR3 sequence (DNA): TGTGCCAGCAGTTTCTACAGGGCGGCGAACACTGAAGCTTTCTTT.

The table lists this clonotype with a few counts. The genes are TRBV18 and TRBJ2-3; D is ambiguous. Germline CDR1 KGHSH, CDR2 LQKENI. The ends were cut back, 4 bases at V and 2 bases at J, with 7 bases in the middle. The CDR3 runs to 13 residues. CDR3 residues: CASSRTTTDTQYF. In nucleotides, the CDR3 is TGTGCCAGCTCACGCACCACCACAGATACGCAGTATTTT. The whole variable domain, filled in from reference TRBV18 and TRBJ2-3, reads NAGVMQNPRHLVRRRGQEARLRCSPMKGHSHVYWYRQLPEEGLKFMVYLQKENIIDESGMPKERFSAEFPKEGPSILRIQQVVRGDSAAYFCASSRTTTDTQYFGPGTRLTVL.

The genes are TRBV19 and TRBJ1-1; D gene unclear. The germline CDR1 and CDR2 sequences are LNHDA and SQIVND (reference sequence). The CDR3 is 13 amino acids. Deletions cut 3 bases from V and 7 bases from J, with 12 bases between. The DNA of the CDR3 is TGTGCCAGTAGTATCTTTAGTGAGGGTGAAGCTTTCTTT. Protein: CASSIFSEGEAFF.

In its sample, this clonotype was seen a few times. A much bigger clone sits one base away, suggesting this may be a read error. The chain links TRBV12-3 or TRBV12-4 to TRBJ2-7; D gene unclear. The CDR3 is 11 residues long. V lost 2 bases and J lost 4, with 3 bases in between. CDR3: CASSLWYEQYF. The DNA of the CDR3 is TGTGCCAGCAGTTTATGGTACGAGCAGTACTTC.